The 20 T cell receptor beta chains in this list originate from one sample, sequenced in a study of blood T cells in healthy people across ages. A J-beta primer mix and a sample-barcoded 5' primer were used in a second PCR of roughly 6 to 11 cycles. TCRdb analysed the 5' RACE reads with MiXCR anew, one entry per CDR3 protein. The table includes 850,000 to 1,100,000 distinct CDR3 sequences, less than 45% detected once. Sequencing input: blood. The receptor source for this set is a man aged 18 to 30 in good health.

CDR3 DNA: TGTGCCAGCAGTCGCAAAGGGGAGGCCACAGATACGCAGTATTTT. It codes for CASSRKGEATDTQYF. The chain uses TRBV27 and TRBJ2-3; TRBD2 is a possible D gene (6 bases). In germline, CDR1 is MNHEY, CDR2 SMNVEV (reference sequence). The CDR3 has 15 residues. The ends were cut back, 5 bases at V and 2 bases at J, with 14 bases in the middle.

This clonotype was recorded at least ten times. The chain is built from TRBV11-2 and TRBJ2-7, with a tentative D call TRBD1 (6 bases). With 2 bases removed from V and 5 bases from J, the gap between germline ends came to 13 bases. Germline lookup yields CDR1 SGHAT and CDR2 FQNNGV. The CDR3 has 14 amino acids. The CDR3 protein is CASSLTAGVDEQYF. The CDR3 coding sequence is TGTGCCAGCAGCTTAACTGCAGGGGTTGACGAGCAGTACTTC.

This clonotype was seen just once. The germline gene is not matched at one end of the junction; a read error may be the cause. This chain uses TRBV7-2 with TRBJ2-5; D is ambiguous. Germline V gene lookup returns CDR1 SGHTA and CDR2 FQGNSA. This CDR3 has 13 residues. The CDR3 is CASSYDQQEAQYF. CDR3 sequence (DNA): TGTGCCAGCAGCTACGATCAGCAAGAGGCCCAGTACTTC. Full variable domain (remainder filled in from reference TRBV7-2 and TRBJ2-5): GAGVSQSPSNKVTEKGKDVELRCDPISGHTALYWYRQSLGQGLEFLIYFQGNSAPDKSGLPSDRFSAERTGGSVSTLTIQRTQQEDSAVYLCASSYDQQEAQYFGPGTRLLVL.

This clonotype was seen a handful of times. CDR3 sequence (DNA): TGTGCCAGCAGATCACTAGCGGGGGTCTACAATGAGCAGTTCTTC. Translation: CASRSLAGVYNEQFF. This chain uses TRBV12-3 or TRBV12-4 with TRBJ2-1, with 11 nucleotides matching TRBD2. The CDR3 extends over 15 amino acids. The junction had 4 bases not matched to a gene; V was cut back by 6 bases and J by 3 bases.

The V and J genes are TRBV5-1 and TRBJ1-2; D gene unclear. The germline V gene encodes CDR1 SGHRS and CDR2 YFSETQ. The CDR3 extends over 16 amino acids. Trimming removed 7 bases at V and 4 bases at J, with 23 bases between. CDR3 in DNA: TGCGCCAGCCGCACCGCGGGCGGCGCTGGTAGCTATGGCTACACCTTC. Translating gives CASRTAGGAGSYGYTF.

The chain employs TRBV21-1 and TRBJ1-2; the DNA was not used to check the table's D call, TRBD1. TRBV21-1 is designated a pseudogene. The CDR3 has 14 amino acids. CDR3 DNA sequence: TGTGCCAGCAGCAAAGATGGGGCAGGGGACGACTACACCTTC. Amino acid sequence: CASSKDGAGDDYTF.

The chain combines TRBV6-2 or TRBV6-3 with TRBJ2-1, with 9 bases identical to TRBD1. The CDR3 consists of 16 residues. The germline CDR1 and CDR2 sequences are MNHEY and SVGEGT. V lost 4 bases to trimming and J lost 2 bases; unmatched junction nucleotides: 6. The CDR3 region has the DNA TGTGCCAGCAGTTGGGAACAGGGGGCGGCCTACAATGAGCAGTTCTTC. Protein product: CASSWEQGAAYNEQFF.

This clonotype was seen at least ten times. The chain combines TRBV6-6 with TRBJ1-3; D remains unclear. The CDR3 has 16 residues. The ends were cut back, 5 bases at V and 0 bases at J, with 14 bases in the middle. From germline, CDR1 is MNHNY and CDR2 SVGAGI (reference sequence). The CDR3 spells CASSPSGGDSGNTIYF. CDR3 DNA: TGTGCCAGCAGTCCCTCCGGCGGTGACTCTGGAAACACCATATATTTT.

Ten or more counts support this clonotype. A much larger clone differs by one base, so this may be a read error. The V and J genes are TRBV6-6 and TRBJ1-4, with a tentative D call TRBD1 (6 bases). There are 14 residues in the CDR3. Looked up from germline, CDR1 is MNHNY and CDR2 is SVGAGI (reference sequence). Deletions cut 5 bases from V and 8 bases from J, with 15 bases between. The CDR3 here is CASSDGGPGEKLFF. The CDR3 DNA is TGTGCCAGCAGTGACGGGGGGCCTGGGGAAAAACTGTTTTTT.

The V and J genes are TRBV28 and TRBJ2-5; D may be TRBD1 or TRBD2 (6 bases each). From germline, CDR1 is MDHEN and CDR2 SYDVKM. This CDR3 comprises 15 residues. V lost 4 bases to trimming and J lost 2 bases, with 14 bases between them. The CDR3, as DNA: TGTGCCAGCAGTTCCCACAGGGAGGCACAAGAGACCCAGTACTTC. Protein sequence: CASSSHREAQETQYF.

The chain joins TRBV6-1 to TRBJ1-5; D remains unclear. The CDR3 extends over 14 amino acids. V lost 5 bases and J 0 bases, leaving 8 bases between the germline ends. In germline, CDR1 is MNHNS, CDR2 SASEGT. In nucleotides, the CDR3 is TGTGCCAGCAGTAGACACTATAGCAATCAGCCCCAGCATTTT. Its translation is CASSRHYSNQPQHF.

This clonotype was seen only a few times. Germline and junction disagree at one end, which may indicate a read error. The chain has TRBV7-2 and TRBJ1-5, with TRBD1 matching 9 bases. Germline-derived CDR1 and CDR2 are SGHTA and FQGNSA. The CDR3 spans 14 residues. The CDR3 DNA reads TGTGCCAGCAGCCCGGGACAGGGCAATCAGTCCCAGCATTTT. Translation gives CASSPGQGNQSQHF.

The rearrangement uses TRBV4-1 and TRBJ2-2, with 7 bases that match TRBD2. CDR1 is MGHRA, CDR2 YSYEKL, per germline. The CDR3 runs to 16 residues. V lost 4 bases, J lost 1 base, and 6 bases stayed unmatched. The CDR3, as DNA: TGCGCCAGCAGCCCCTCCGGGACTAAGAACACCGGGGAGCTGTTTTTT. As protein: CASSPSGTKNTGELFF.

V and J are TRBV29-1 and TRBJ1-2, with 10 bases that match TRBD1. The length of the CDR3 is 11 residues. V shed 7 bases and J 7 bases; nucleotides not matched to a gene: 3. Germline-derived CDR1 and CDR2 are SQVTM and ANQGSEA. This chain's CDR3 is CSGQGASGYTF. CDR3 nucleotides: TGCAGCGGACAGGGGGCTAGTGGCTACACCTTC.

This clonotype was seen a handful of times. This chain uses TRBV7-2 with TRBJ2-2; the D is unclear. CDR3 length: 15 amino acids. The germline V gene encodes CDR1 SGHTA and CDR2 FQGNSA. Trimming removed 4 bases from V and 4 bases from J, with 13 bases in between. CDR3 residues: CASSSRVLFTGELFF. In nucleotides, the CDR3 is TGTGCCAGCAGCTCTAGGGTTCTGTTCACCGGGGAGCTGTTTTTT.

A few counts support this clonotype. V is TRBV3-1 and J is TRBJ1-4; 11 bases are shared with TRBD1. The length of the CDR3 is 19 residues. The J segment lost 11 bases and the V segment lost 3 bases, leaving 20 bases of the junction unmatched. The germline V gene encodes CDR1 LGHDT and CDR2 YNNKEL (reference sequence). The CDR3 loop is CASSHKWGGQGAKSGKLFF. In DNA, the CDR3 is TGTGCCAGCAGCCACAAGTGGGGAGGACAGGGGGCGAAGAGCGGGAAACTGTTTTTT.

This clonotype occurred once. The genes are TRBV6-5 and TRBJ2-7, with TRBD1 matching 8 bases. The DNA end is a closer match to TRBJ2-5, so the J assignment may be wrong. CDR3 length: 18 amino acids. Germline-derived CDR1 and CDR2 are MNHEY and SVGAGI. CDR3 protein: CASSYSILTGESPETQYF. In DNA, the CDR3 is TGTGCCAGCAGTTACTCGATCTTGACAGGGGAGTCCCCAGAGACCCAGTACTTC.

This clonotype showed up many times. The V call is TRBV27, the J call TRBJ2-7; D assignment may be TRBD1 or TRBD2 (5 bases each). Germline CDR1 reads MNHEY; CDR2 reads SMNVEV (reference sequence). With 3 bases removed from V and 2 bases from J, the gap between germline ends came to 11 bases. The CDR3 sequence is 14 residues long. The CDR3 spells CASSLRQGPYEQYF. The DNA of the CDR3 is TGTGCCAGCAGTTTGAGGCAGGGACCCTACGAGCAGTACTTC.

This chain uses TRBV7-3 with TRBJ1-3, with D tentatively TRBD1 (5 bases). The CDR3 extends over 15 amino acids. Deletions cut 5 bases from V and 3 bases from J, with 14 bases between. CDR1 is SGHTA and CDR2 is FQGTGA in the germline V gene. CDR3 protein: CASSRAGGFGNTIYF. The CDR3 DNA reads TGTGCCAGCAGCCGCGCGGGGGGGTTTGGAAACACCATATATTTT.

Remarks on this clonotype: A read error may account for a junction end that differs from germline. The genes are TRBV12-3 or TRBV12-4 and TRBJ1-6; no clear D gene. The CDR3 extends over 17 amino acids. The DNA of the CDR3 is TGTGCCAGCAGTTTAGGGCGGACGACGGTACTCAATTCACCCCTCCATTTT. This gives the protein CASSLGRTTVLNSPLHF.